This T cell receptor (beta chain) was documented in a study of CXCR3-negative and CXCR3-positive naive CD8 T cells. Points from the study as a whole: In both naive subsets diversity was comparably high, whereas memory CD8+ cells showed much lower diversity. After cryopreservation, CXCR3 expression dropped partially; most assays used fresh PBMCs.

UMI-tagged TRB cDNA libraries were built via 5' RACE. TCRdb re-called the 5' RACE reads; every CDR3 protein appears as one record, without DNA. The sample totals about 58,000 distinct CDR3 sequences. With regard to this clonotype: Its antigen is unidentified.

Source material: naive CXCR3- CD8+ T cells from blood. Subset specified: CD45RO-CCR7+CD27+CD95- naive CD8+ T cells lacking CXCR3 (TNR3-). This sequence was found in a human donor in good health. Some clones in this sample may be carry-over from other donors' samples.

The CDR3: CASGGRDETQYF. The rearrangement uses TRBV2 and TRBJ2-5; TCRdb reports TRBD2, a call that lacks DNA to check it against. The CDR3 covers 12 residues. Germline assignment: CDR1 SNHLY and CDR2 FYNNEI. Full variable domain (outside the CDR3, taken from reference TRBV2 and TRBJ2-5): EPEVTQTPSHQVTQMGQEVILRCVPISNHLYFYWYRQILGQKVEFLVSFYNNEISEKSEIFDDQFSVERPDGSNFTLKIRSTKLEDSAMYFCASGGRDETQYFGPGTRLLVL.